These T cell receptor beta chains were read from a single sample in a study of cytomegalovirus exposure and HLA in healthy donors. Using immunoSEQ multiplex PCR, the repertoire was profiled, and TCRdb retains in-frame clones only, with some absent. Of about 160,000 clones in the sample, roughly 80% are singletons; the top ten hold approximately 13%. Source material: PBMCs. The receptors stem from a woman in her 50s in good health and CMV-seronegative. CDR3s include the opening cysteine and the closing phenylalanine or tryptophan. A D gene is named only where the DNA matches it firmly. The size entry is marked missing in some rows and otherwise reads once, few, many or a size class.

CDR3nt	CDR3aa	abundance	d_gene	v_gene	j_gene	len
TGTGCCATCAGCATTCTTGGACTGGATGTTAATGAGCAGTTCTTC	CAISILGLDVNEQFF	once	.	TRBV10-3	TRBJ2-1	15
TGTGCCAGCAAGAAGGAGGACAGCCCCACTACTGAGCAGTTCTTC	CASKKEDSPTTEQFF	.	.	TRBV6-1	TRBJ2-1	15
TGCGCCAGCAGCCAAGATTGGGCAGACCCTAGCACAGATACGCAGTATTTT	CASSQDWADPSTDTQYF	.	.	TRBV4-3	TRBJ2-3	17
TGTGCCAGCAGTCGGACAGCAACTAATGAAAAACTGTTTTTT	CASSRTATNEKLFF	.	.	TRBV6-1	TRBJ1-4	14
TGTGCCAGTAGTATTATCAGGAACAATCAGCCCCAGCATTTT	CASSIIRNNQPQHF	.	.	TRBV19	TRBJ1-5	14
TGTGCCAGCAGCTTTGGACAGTCCTACGAGCAGTACTTC	CASSFGQSYEQYF	.	.	TRBV5-6	TRBJ2-7	13
TGTGCCAGCAGCCTATGGGGGGGCCCATCCCAAGAGACCCAGTACTTC	CASSLWGGPSQETQYF	.	.	TRBV5-5	TRBJ2-5	16
TGTGCCAGCAGCTTAGGACAGGGTGGCAATCAGCCCCAGCATTTT	CASSLGQGGNQPQHF	.	TRBD1	TRBV5-6	TRBJ1-5	15
TGTGCCTGGAGAAGACTAGCGGGAGGCTACGAGCAGTACTTC	CAWRRLAGGYEQYF	.	TRBD2	TRBV30	TRBJ2-7	14
TGTGCCAGCAGCTTAGGGGGCAGGATGGCTACCGGGGAGCTGTTTTTT	CASSLGGRMATGELFF	once	.	TRBV7-8	TRBJ2-2	16
TGTGCCAGCAGCCTAAGACAGGGAACTGAAGCTTTCTTT	CASSLRQGTEAFF	few	TRBD1	TRBV7-6	TRBJ1-1	13
TGTGCCAGCTCCCAGGGACAGTCTTTGTACGGCTACACCTTC	CASSQGQSLYGYTF	.	TRBD1	TRBV18	TRBJ1-2	14
TGTGCCAGTAGTATAAAGTGGGCCAATGAAAAACTGTTTTTT	CASSIKWANEKLFF	once	.	TRBV19	TRBJ1-4	14
TGTGCCAGCAGCCCAGGGAGTAGCGGGGCGGGAGGGCAGTTCTTC	CASSPGSSGAGGQFF	.	TRBD2	TRBV5-4	TRBJ2-1	15
TGTGCCAGCAGCTTAGTTGGTAGCGGGAGAGGGACAGATACGCAGTATTTT	CASSLVGSGRGTDTQYF	.	TRBD2	TRBV11-2	TRBJ2-3	17
TGTGCCACCAGCAGAACCTCCCCGGGACAGGGAAACACCATATATTTT	CATSRTSPGQGNTIYF	.	TRBD1	TRBV15	TRBJ1-3	16
TGTGCCAGCAGCGTACAGGGGGGGTACGAGCAGTACTTC	CASSVQGGYEQYF	.	.	TRBV7-2	TRBJ2-7	13
TGCAGCGCTATACTAGCGGGGGGTGTTAATGAGCAGTTCTTC	CSAILAGGVNEQFF	.	TRBD2	TRBV29-1	TRBJ2-1	14
TGTGCCAGCAGTTTAAGCTCCAGGGGGCGGAATGGCTACACCTTC	CASSLSSRGRNGYTF	once	TRBD1	TRBV28	TRBJ1-2	15
TGTGCCAGCAATAGCGGGAGATGGGAGACCCAGTACTTC	CASNSGRWETQYF	.	TRBD2	TRBV28	TRBJ2-5	13
TGTGCCAGCTCACCAATAGGTAGCGGGATGGGCAATGAGCAGTTCTTC	CASSPIGSGMGNEQFF	.	TRBD2	TRBV18	TRBJ2-1	16
TGTGCCAGTAGTGGAAATTCCCGGGACAGGGGACGGTCTAATGAAAAACTGTTTTTT	CASSGNSRDRGRSNEKLFF	.	TRBD1	TRBV19	TRBJ1-4	19
TGTGCCAGCAGCCGGGAGGGAAACACTGAAGCTTTCTTT	CASSREGNTEAFF	.	.	TRBV7-6	TRBJ1-1	13
TGCGCCAGCAGCCCACACGGGGGGGGGACTGAAGCTTTCTTT	CASSPHGGGTEAFF	.	.	TRBV5-1	TRBJ1-1	14
TGTGCCTGGCGGGGGACTAGCGGGATCCGAGAGACCCAGTACTTC	CAWRGTSGIRETQYF	.	TRBD2	TRBV30	TRBJ2-5	15
TGCGCCAGCAGCGGGGGGAACACTGAAGCTTTCTTT	CASSGGNTEAFF	.	.	TRBV10-1	TRBJ1-1	12
TGCGCCAGCAGGCGGGGACTAGAAGGCGAGCAGTACTTC	CASRRGLEGEQYF	.	TRBD2	TRBV10-2	TRBJ2-7	13
TGTGCCAGCTCACCACAGGGGAAGGTCCCCACTGAAGCTTTCTTT	CASSPQGKVPTEAFF	once	.	TRBV18	TRBJ1-1	15
TGTGCCAGTAGTACGGGAGCCACAGATACGCAGTATTTT	CASSTGATDTQYF	.	.	TRBV19	TRBJ2-3	13
TGTGCCATGGGGCGGGGGGAATCCTACGAGCAGTACTTC	CAMGRGESYEQYF	.	TRBD2	TRBV10-3	TRBJ2-7	13
TGTGCCAGCAGCCTGACAGGGGCACCTTATGGCTACACCTTC	CASSLTGAPYGYTF	.	TRBD1	TRBV28	TRBJ1-2	14
TGTGCCAGCAGCTCAGAACAGGGTACAACTGAAGCTTTCTTT	CASSSEQGTTEAFF	.	.	TRBV11-2	TRBJ1-1	14
TGTGCCAGCGTTACCGGGGGGACGGGAAACACCATATATTTT	CASVTGGTGNTIYF	.	.	TRBV28	TRBJ1-3	14
TGCGCCAGCAGCTTGAACGGGGACAGGTCCCAGCCCCAGCATTTT	CASSLNGDRSQPQHF	.	TRBD1	TRBV5-1	TRBJ1-5	15
TGTGCCAGTAGTAGGACAGGGAGAAACTATGGCTACACCTTC	CASSRTGRNYGYTF	.	TRBD1	TRBV19	TRBJ1-2	14
TGTGCCAGCAGCTTACAAGGGTCCCCAGGGGATACGCAGTATTTT	CASSLQGSPGDTQYF	.	.	TRBV7-9	TRBJ2-3	15
TGTGCCAGTGGTTTGCCCGATGAGGACAATGAGCAGTTCTTC	CASGLPDEDNEQFF	.	.	TRBV27	TRBJ2-1	14
TGTGCCAGCAGTGAAGGGGACAGCTCCTACGAGCAGTACTTC	CASSEGDSSYEQYF	.	TRBD1	TRBV25-1	TRBJ2-7	14
TGTGCCAGCAGAGCCGGACAGGGTCTCTCCCCCCTCCACTTT	CASRAGQGLSPLHF	.	TRBD1	TRBV7-9	TRBJ1-6	14
TGTGCCAGCAGTTACTCGACTAGCGGGAGCCAAATGGGGTTCTTC	CASSYSTSGSQMGFF	.	TRBD2	TRBV6-6	TRBJ2-1	15
TGTGCCAGCAGCCGCCTCCTTGCGGGGGGGAACACTGAAGCTTTCTTT	CASSRLLAGGNTEAFF	.	.	TRBV7-2	TRBJ1-1	16
TGTGCCAGCAGTTTTCGGATTAGCGGGAGGGCCGTATTGTCCGGGGAGCTGTTTTTT	CASSFRISGRAVLSGELFF	.	TRBD2	TRBV28	TRBJ2-2	19
TGTGCCAGCAGCCAGAAGACAGGGCACAATGAGCAGTTCTTC	CASSQKTGHNEQFF	.	TRBD1	TRBV4-2	TRBJ2-1	14
TGTGCCAGCAGCCAAGTATTGAATACGGGACAACCTGGAAACACCATATATTTT	CASSQVLNTGQPGNTIYF	.	.	TRBV4-2	TRBJ1-3	18
TGTGCCAGCAGCCGGGGGGGGAGCTCCTACGAGCAGTACTTC	CASSRGGSSYEQYF	once	TRBD2	TRBV19	TRBJ2-7	14
TGTGCCAGCAGCTTGGTTACAGGAAACATGAACACTGAAGCTTTCTTT	CASSLVTGNMNTEAFF	.	.	TRBV5-4	TRBJ1-1	16
TGTGCCAGCAGAGGCGCAGGGATCGCTTATGGCTACACCTTC	CASRGAGIAYGYTF	.	.	TRBV28	TRBJ1-2	14
TGTGCCAGCAGCTTAGAAATGCGGGGATCCCCTGAAGCTTTCTTT	CASSLEMRGSPEAFF	.	.	TRBV7-8	TRBJ1-1	15
TGTGCCAGCTCACCACAGGGACAGGGGGCACGCGGAAACACCATATATTTT	CASSPQGQGARGNTIYF	.	TRBD1	TRBV18	TRBJ1-3	17
TGTGCCAGCAGCTTGGGCACGGGAGTCACCGAGCAGTACTTC	CASSLGTGVTEQYF	.	.	TRBV5-6	TRBJ2-7	14
TGTGCCAGCAGTGGGACAGGGGTAGGTTCTGGCTACACCTTC	CASSGTGVGSGYTF	.	TRBD1	TRBV2	TRBJ1-2	14
TGTGCCAGCAGCGTAGTGGGAGCCCGAGGGGGGACCCAGTACTTC	CASSVVGARGGTQYF	.	.	TRBV9	TRBJ2-5	15
TGTGCCAGCAGTTCCCGGGACAGGGGCGCTGAAGCTTTCTTT	CASSSRDRGAEAFF	.	TRBD1	TRBV6-1	TRBJ1-1	14
TGTGCCAGCAGCCAAGGGGGGGGGCGGTCGTGGACTGAAGCTTTCTTT	CASSQGGGRSWTEAFF	.	.	TRBV28	TRBJ1-1	16